The 11 T cell receptor beta chains given below trace back to one sample, sequenced in a study of T cell clones after liver transplantation. Produced via immunoSEQ multiplex PCR; TCRdb's table is partial and in-frame only. The repertoire holds approximately 51,000 clones, with 65% to 80% as singletons. The sample in question was CD4+ T cells from blood, obtained roughly 56 months after liver transplant. These receptors all stem from a human patient who received a liver transplant. T cells may partly derive from the graft donor.

J is TRBJ1-1 and V is TRBV7-9, with 12 positions matching TRBD1. This CDR3 region has 17 residues. Germline V gene lookup returns CDR1 SEHNR and CDR2 FQNEAQ (reference sequence). V shed 4 bases, J shed 1 base, and the junction held 7 bases outside the gene matches. The CDR3 region is CASSSGQGAGRNTEAFF. The CDR3 bases are TGTGCCAGCAGCTCGGGACAGGGGGCGGGAAGGAACACTGAAGCTTTCTTT. Together with reference TRBV7-9 and TRBJ1-1, the CDR3 gives the full variable domain: DTGVSQNPRHKITKRGQNVTFRCDPISEHNRLYWYRQTLGQGPEFLTYFQNEAQLEKSRLLSDRFSAERPKGSFSTLEIQRTEQGDSAMYLCASSSGQGAGRNTEAFFGQGTRLTVV.

This chain connects TRBV27 to TRBJ1-1, with TRBD1 matching 10 bases. The CDR3 extends over 16 amino acids. The germline V gene has CDR1 MNHEY and CDR2 SMNVEV (reference sequence). Losses at the gene ends were 4 bases for V and 4 bases for J; bases not matched to a gene: 9. This CDR3 reads CASSYSGQGKGTEAFF. The DNA of the CDR3 is TGTGCCAGCAGTTACTCGGGACAGGGGAAGGGCACTGAAGCTTTCTTT.

V and J are TRBV5-5 and TRBJ2-3, with D possibly being TRBD1 (6 bases). The CDR3 sequence is 14 residues long. Germline lookup yields CDR1 SGHKS and CDR2 YYEKEE (reference sequence). With 4 bases removed from V and 10 bases from J, the gap between germline ends came to 19 bases. CDR3 coding DNA: TGTGCCAGCAGCCAATTGTCTGGGGGCCGAGCGCAGTATTTT. It yields the protein CASSQLSGGRAQYF. Drawing the rest from reference TRBV5-5 and TRBJ2-3, the complete variable domain is DAGVTQSPTHLIKTRGQQVTLRCSPISGHKSVSWYQQVLGQGPQFIFQYYEKEERGRGNFPDRFSARQFPNYSSELNVNALLLGDSALYLCASSQLSGGRAQYFGPGTRLTVL.

This clone was counted once. V gene TRBV19 combines with J gene TRBJ2-2; TRBD1 aligns across 10 bases. This CDR3 comprises 15 residues. CDR1 is LNHDA, CDR2 SQIVND, per germline (reference sequence). V gave up 5 bases and J gave up 5 bases; unmatched junction bases: 5. The CDR3 here is CASSWTGGGTGELFF. The CDR3 DNA is TGTGCCAGTAGTTGGACAGGGGGTGGTACCGGGGAGCTGTTTTTT.

The chain uses TRBV5-6 and TRBJ2-4, with TRBD2 matching over 7 bases. This CDR3 is built from 15 residues. Per germline, CDR1 SGHDT and CDR2 YYEEEE. The V segment lost 3 bases and the J segment 1 base; nucleotides outside the gene matches: 4. The CDR3 is CASSSSGVAKNIQYF. The CDR3, as DNA: TGTGCCAGCAGCTCGAGCGGGGTGGCCAAAAACATTCAGTACTTC.

CDR3 sequence (DNA): TGCACCAGCAGCCAAGAGGCAGCAAAAGGAAACACCATATATTTT. This gives the protein CTSSQEAAKGNTIYF. The chain couples TRBV1 to TRBJ1-3. TRBV1 is flagged as a pseudogene. The CDR3 consists of 15 residues.

The rearrangement links TRBV6-6 to TRBJ2-7; 8 positions agree with TRBD1. The CDR3 runs to 15 residues. V lost 7 bases to trimming and J lost 0 bases; unmatched junction nucleotides: 8. Per germline, CDR1 MNHNY and CDR2 SVGAGI (reference sequence). The CDR3 region has the DNA TGTGCCAGCACCGAAATCGACAGGGGCTCCTACGAGCAGTACTTC. Encoded protein: CASTEIDRGSYEQYF.

The rearrangement joins TRBV6-5 to TRBJ1-2; D ambiguous. Germline V gives CDR1 MNHEY, CDR2 SVGAGI. V lost 5 bases and J lost 5, with 9 bases in between. The CDR3 covers 12 residues. The CDR3 protein is CASSPFGYGYTF. CDR3 coding DNA: TGTGCCAGCAGTCCGTTCGGGTATGGCTACACCTTC.

This chain uses TRBV4-1 with TRBJ1-5; the D gene is possibly TRBD1 (6 bases). The CDR3 extends over 16 amino acids. Trimming removed 1 base at V and 8 bases at J, with 18 bases between. Germline V gene sequence: CDR1 MGHRA, CDR2 YSYEKL. The CDR3 DNA reads as TGCGCCAGCAGCCAAGGGCGGGACATCCTAAAGAAGCCCCAGCATTTT. This translates into CASSQGRDILKKPQHF.

A few counts support this clone. This sequence joins TRBV19 and TRBJ2-2, with TRBD1 matching 8 bases. The CDR3 consists of 17 residues. J lost 3 bases, V lost 7 bases, and 13 bases had no gene match. CDR1 LNHDA and CDR2 SQIVND come from the germline V gene (reference sequence). CDR3 nucleotide sequence: TGTGCCAGTATTGGCCTTTTCGCAGGGGGCGACACCGGGGAGCTGTTTTTT. The encoded protein is CASIGLFAGGDTGELFF. The whole variable domain, filled in from reference TRBV19 and TRBJ2-2, reads DGGITQSPKYLFRKEGQNVTLSCEQNLNHDAMYWYRQDPGQGLRLIYYSQIVNDFQKGDIAEGYSVSREKKESFPLTVTSAQKNPTAFYLCASIGLFAGGDTGELFFGEGSRLTVL.

The chain employs TRBV28 and TRBJ2-7, with a weak D call TRBD2 (5 bases). Germline V gene data show CDR1 as MDHEN and CDR2 as SYDVKM. Trimming took off 2 bases at V and 3 bases at J, with 14 bases between the two ends. This CDR3 spans 15 amino acids. CDR3 region: CASSLPGIGFYEQYF. The CDR3 coding sequence is TGTGCCAGCAGTTTACCGGGGATAGGATTCTACGAGCAGTACTTC.